Listed below are T cell receptor beta chains from one sample, sequenced in a study of blood T cell repertoires in COVID-19. The protocol was immunoSEQ multiplex PCR, while the TCRdb copy is restricted to in-frame clones and leaves out a portion. The sample carries approximately 270,000 clones, 85% to 90% recorded once. The sequencing input was PBMCs or T cells enriched from blood (not recorded which). These receptors were collected from a woman aged 25 to 39 with acute COVID-19. CDR3s include the opening cysteine and the closing phenylalanine or tryptophan. The order of the fields is V gene, J gene, clone size, CDR3 protein. Size is omitted from some rows. Given values are once, few, many or a class for expanded clones.

v_call: TRBV24-1; j_call: TRBJ2-1; clone_size: .; cdr3_aa: CATSDFTGSSYNEQFF
v_call: TRBV29-1; j_call: TRBJ1-1; clone_size: .; cdr3_aa: CSVDPGAEAFF
v_call: TRBV24-1; j_call: TRBJ2-2; clone_size: .; cdr3_aa: CATSDLRQNTGELFF
v_call: TRBV7-9; j_call: TRBJ2-7; clone_size: .; cdr3_aa: CASQELGGYSDEQYF
v_call: TRBV11-2; j_call: TRBJ2-7; clone_size: .; cdr3_aa: CASSLLRTGGIYEQYF
v_call: TRBV19; j_call: TRBJ2-3; clone_size: few; cdr3_aa: CASSILAGSTTDTQYF
v_call: TRBV25-1; j_call: TRBJ2-2; clone_size: .; cdr3_aa: CASSEQGVATGELFF
v_call: TRBV28; j_call: TRBJ2-1; clone_size: .; cdr3_aa: CASSPGTDYYNEQFF
v_call: TRBV28; j_call: TRBJ1-2; clone_size: .; cdr3_aa: CASSLNRGGYTF
v_call: TRBV27; j_call: TRBJ1-2; clone_size: .; cdr3_aa: CASSVGTARGGYTF
v_call: TRBV30; j_call: TRBJ1-5; clone_size: .; cdr3_aa: CAWSVGTGASNQPQHF
v_call: TRBV30; j_call: TRBJ2-7; clone_size: .; cdr3_aa: CAWNQGCYEQYF
v_call: TRBV24-1; j_call: TRBJ1-5; clone_size: .; cdr3_aa: CATSAKHVDSNQPQHF
v_call: TRBV18; j_call: TRBJ2-2; clone_size: .; cdr3_aa: CASSRTGLELFF
v_call: TRBV5-1; j_call: TRBJ2-7; clone_size: .; cdr3_aa: CASSFAGTGYSYEQYF
v_call: TRBV5-1; j_call: TRBJ2-1; clone_size: .; cdr3_aa: CASSFDRGEDNEQFF
v_call: TRBV11-2; j_call: TRBJ2-1; clone_size: .; cdr3_aa: CASSAEPLAGPEQFF
v_call: TRBV9; j_call: TRBJ2-1; clone_size: .; cdr3_aa: CASSAETGEQFF
v_call: TRBV28; j_call: TRBJ1-1; clone_size: few; cdr3_aa: CASSLEGEAFF
v_call: TRBV2; j_call: TRBJ1-4; clone_size: once; cdr3_aa: CASSALSGQGPEKLFF
v_call: TRBV7-9; j_call: TRBJ1-6; clone_size: .; cdr3_aa: CASSPRGGVDSPLHF
v_call: TRBV28; j_call: TRBJ2-7; clone_size: few; cdr3_aa: CASSFEGVEQYF
v_call: TRBV18; j_call: TRBJ2-2; clone_size: .; cdr3_aa: CASSPPSWSGELFF
v_call: TRBV27; j_call: TRBJ2-1; clone_size: .; cdr3_aa: CASSLSSGSYNEQFF
v_call: TRBV28; j_call: TRBJ1-5; clone_size: .; cdr3_aa: CASSLSRGQPQHF
v_call: TRBV6-2/TRBV6-3; j_call: TRBJ1-5; clone_size: .; cdr3_aa: CASSHDRGPQHF
v_call: TRBV6-1; j_call: TRBJ2-7; clone_size: .; cdr3_aa: CASSESVTGASYEQYF
v_call: TRBV30; j_call: TRBJ1-6; clone_size: .; cdr3_aa: CAWSIRGNSYNSPLHF
v_call: TRBV18; j_call: TRBJ2-2; clone_size: .; cdr3_aa: CASSPGPTGELFF
v_call: TRBV5-1; j_call: TRBJ2-7; clone_size: .; cdr3_aa: CASSRQGEQYF
v_call: TRBV28; j_call: TRBJ1-1; clone_size: .; cdr3_aa: CASSYRGTEAFF
v_call: TRBV4-1; j_call: TRBJ1-6; clone_size: .; cdr3_aa: CASSQESYSPLHF
v_call: TRBV4-3; j_call: TRBJ1-1; clone_size: .; cdr3_aa: CASSLQLNTEAFF
v_call: TRBV5-1; j_call: TRBJ1-1; clone_size: .; cdr3_aa: CASSPGDRNEAFF
v_call: TRBV4-1; j_call: TRBJ2-7; clone_size: .; cdr3_aa: CASSQAGTATYEQYF
v_call: TRBV3-1/TRBV3-2; j_call: TRBJ2-1; clone_size: .; cdr3_aa: CASSQGAGGSSYNEQFF
v_call: TRBV7-3; j_call: TRBJ2-6; clone_size: .; cdr3_aa: CASGGQGAGANVLTF
v_call: TRBV27; j_call: TRBJ1-5; clone_size: .; cdr3_aa: CASSSLTGTQPQHF
v_call: TRBV2; j_call: TRBJ1-1; clone_size: .; cdr3_aa: CASSPRGTEAFF
v_call: TRBV19; j_call: TRBJ2-2; clone_size: .; cdr3_aa: CASSINIFTGELFF
v_call: TRBV29-1; j_call: TRBJ2-7; clone_size: once; cdr3_aa: CSVQADSYEQYF
v_call: TRBV10-2; j_call: TRBJ2-4; clone_size: .; cdr3_aa: CASSEGARVGGRHIQYF
v_call: TRBV28; j_call: TRBJ1-1; clone_size: .; cdr3_aa: CASSSRRAEAFF
v_call: TRBV3-1/TRBV3-2; j_call: TRBJ2-5; clone_size: .; cdr3_aa: CASSQQAGVQETQYF
v_call: TRBV24-1; j_call: TRBJ1-2; clone_size: .; cdr3_aa: CATSDTMTAAGYTF
v_call: TRBV6-2/TRBV6-3; j_call: TRBJ2-2; clone_size: .; cdr3_aa: CASSYPPWVGVTGELFF
v_call: TRBV15; j_call: TRBJ2-7; clone_size: .; cdr3_aa: CATSNPDSYEQYF